This T cell receptor (beta chain) appears in the sequencing data of a study of monozygotic twins with inflammatory bowel disease. No DNA is given; TCRdb re-called the 5' RACE reads and lists each CDR3 protein once. The specimen's table records more than 350,000 distinct CDR3 sequences. Findings and limits, study-wide: Extra variability in the repertoires of patients may have come from differing immunosuppressive treatments.

About this clonotype itself: What it binds is not known.

The receptor was isolated from a human donor with ulcerative colitis or Crohn's disease, or a healthy co-twin of an affected twin (not recorded which). Input material: blood.

CDR3 region: CASSPPGGVNEQFF. V gene TRBV6-6 combines with J gene TRBJ2-1; TCRdb names TRBD2, which stays unverified in the absence of DNA. Germline V CDR1 and CDR2: MNHNY, SVGAGI (reference sequence). This CDR3 has 14 residues.